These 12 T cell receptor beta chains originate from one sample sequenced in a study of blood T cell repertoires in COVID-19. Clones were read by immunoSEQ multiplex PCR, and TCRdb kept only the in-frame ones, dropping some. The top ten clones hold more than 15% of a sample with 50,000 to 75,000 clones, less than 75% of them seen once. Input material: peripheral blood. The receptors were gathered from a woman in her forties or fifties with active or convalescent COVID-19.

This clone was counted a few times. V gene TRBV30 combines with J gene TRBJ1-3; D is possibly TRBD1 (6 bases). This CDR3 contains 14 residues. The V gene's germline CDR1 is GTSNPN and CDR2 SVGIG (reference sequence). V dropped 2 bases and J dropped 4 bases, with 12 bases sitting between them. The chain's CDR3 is CAWSLRDTGNTIYF. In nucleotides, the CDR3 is TGTGCCTGGAGTCTCCGGGACACAGGAAACACCATATATTTT.

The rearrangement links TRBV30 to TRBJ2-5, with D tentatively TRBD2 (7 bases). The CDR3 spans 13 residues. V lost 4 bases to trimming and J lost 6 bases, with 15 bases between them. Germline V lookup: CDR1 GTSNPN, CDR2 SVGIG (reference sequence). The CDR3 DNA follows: TGTGCCTGGACCTCTGGGGGGGCCAAGACCCAGTACTTC. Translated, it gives CAWTSGGAKTQYF.

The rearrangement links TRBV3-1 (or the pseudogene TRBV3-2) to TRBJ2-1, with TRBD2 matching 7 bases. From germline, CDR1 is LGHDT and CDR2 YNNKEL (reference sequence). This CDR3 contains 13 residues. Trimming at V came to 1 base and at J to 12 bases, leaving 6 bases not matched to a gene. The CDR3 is CASSQGVLASQFF. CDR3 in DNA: TGTGCCAGCAGCCAAGGGGTACTAGCGTCGCAGTTCTTC.

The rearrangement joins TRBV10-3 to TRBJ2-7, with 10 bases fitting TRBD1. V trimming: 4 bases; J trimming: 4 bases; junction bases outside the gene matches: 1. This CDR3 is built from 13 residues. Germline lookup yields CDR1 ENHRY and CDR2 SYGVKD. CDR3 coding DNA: TGTGCCATCAGTGGACAGGGGGCTTACGAGCAGTACTTC. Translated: CAISGQGAYEQYF.

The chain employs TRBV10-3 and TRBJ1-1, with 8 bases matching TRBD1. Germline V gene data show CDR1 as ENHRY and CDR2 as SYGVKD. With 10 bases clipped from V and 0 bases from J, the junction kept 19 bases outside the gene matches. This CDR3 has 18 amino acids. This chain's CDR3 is CATRLKTGGIHMNTEAFF. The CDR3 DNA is TGTGCCACCCGACTAAAAACAGGGGGGATACACATGAACACTGAAGCTTTCTTT.

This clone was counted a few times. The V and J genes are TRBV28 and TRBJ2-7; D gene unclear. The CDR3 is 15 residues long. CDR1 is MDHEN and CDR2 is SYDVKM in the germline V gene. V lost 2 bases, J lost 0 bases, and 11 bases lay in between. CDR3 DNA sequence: TGTGCCAGCAGTTTACCCGCAGGTCTCTCCTACGAGCAGTACTTC. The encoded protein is CASSLPAGLSYEQYF.

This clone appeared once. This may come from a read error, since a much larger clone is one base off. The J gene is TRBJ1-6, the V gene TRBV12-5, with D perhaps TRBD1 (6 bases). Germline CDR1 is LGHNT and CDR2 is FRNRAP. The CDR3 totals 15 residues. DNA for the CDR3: TGTGCTAGTAGTTTGGTACTCAGGGGCGGGGGCCCCCTCCACTTT. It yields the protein CASSLVLRGGGPLHF.

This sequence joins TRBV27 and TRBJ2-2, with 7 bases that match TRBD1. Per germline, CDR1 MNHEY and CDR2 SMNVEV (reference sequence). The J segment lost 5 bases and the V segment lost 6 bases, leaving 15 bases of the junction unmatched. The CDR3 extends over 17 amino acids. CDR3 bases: TGTGCCAGCAGCCCCGCGAGACAGGGAGCGTTTACCGGGGAGCTGTTTTTT. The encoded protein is CASSPARQGAFTGELFF.

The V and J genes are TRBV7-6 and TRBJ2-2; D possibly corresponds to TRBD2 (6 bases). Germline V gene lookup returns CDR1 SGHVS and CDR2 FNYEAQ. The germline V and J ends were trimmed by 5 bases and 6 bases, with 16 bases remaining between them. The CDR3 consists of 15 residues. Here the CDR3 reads CASSPGVTMAGELFF. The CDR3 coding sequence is TGTGCCAGCAGCCCGGGGGTGACCATGGCCGGGGAGCTGTTTTTT.

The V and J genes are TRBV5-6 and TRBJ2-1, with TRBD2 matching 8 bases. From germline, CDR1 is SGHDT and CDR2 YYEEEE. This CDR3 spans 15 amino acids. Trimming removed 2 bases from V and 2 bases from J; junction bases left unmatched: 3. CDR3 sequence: CASSFDGRAYNEQFF. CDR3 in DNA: TGTGCCAGCAGCTTCGACGGGAGGGCCTACAATGAGCAGTTCTTC.

The CDR3 loop reads CASSSFRTHTGELFF. The CDR3 DNA reads TGTGCCAGCAGCTCATTTAGGACACACACCGGGGAGCTGTTTTTT. The chain is built from TRBV5-6 and TRBJ2-2; weak D call: TRBD1 (5 bases). From germline, CDR1 is SGHDT and CDR2 YYEEEE. CDR3 length equals 15 residues. Deletions cut 3 bases from V and 3 bases from J, with 12 bases between.

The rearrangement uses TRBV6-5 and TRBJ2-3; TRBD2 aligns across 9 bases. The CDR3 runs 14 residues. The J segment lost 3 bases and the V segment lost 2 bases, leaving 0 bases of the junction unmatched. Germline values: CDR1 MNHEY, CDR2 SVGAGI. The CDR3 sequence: CASSYSGRTDTQYF. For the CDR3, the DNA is TGTGCCAGCAGTTACAGCGGGAGGACAGATACGCAGTATTTT.